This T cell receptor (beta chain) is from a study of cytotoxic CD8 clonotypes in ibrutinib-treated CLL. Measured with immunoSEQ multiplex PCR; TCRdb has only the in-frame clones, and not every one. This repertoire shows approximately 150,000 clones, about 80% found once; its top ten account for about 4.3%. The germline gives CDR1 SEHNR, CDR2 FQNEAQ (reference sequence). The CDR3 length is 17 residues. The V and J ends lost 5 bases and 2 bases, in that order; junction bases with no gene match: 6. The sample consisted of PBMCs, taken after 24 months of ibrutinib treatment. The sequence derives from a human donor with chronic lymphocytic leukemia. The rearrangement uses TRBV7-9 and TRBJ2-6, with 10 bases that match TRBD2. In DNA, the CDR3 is TGTGCCAGCAGCCCTCCGGGACTAGCGACTGGGGCCAACGTCCTGACTTTC. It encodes CASSPPGLATGANVLTF.